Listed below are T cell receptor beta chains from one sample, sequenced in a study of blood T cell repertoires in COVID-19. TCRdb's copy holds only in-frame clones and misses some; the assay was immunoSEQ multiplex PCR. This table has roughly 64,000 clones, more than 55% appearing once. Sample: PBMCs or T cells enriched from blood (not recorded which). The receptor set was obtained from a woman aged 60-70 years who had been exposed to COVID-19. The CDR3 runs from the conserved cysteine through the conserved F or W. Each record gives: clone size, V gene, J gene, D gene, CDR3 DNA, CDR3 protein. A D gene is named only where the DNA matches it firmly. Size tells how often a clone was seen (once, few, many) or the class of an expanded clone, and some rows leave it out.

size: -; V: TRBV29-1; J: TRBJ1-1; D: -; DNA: TGCAGCGTTCGTGCGGGACGGCTCGACGAGACTTTCTTT; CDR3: CSVRAGRLDETFF
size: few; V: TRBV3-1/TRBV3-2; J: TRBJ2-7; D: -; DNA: TGTGCCAGCAGCCAACCGGGACATTCCTACGAGCAGTACTTC; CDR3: CASSQPGHSYEQYF
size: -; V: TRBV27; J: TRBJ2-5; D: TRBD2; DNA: TGTGCCAGCAGTACATTAGCGGGGGCTGGGGAGACCCAGTACTTC; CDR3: CASSTLAGAGETQYF
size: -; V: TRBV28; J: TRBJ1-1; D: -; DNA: TGTGCCAGCAGTTTCGCAGGGCCGGGTACTGAAGCTTTCTTT; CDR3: CASSFAGPGTEAFF
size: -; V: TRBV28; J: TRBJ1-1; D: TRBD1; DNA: TGTGCCAGCAGTCGACGACAGGGTGCGGGAACTGAAGCTTTCTTT; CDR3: CASSRRQGAGTEAFF
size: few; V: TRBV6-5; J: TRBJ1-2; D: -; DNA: TGTGCCAGCAGTTCGCAGGGACTGGGGAACTATGGCTACACCTTC; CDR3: CASSSQGLGNYGYTF
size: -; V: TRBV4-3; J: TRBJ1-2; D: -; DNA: TGCGCCAGCAGCCATGCAGGGGTGAGAGGTGGCTACACCTTC; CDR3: CASSHAGVRGGYTF
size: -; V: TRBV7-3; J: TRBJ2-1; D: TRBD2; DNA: TGTGCCAGCAGCGAGACTAGCGGGGGGGCTCAGCAGTTCTTC; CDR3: CASSETSGGAQQFF
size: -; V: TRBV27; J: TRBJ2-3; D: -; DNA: TGTGCCAGCAGCCCTGGGGGCCCAGATACGCAGTATTTT; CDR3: CASSPGGPDTQYF
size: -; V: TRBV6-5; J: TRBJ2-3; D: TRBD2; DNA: TGTGCCAGCAGTCGGGGGGGTGCGGATACGCAGTATTTT; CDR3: CASSRGGADTQYF
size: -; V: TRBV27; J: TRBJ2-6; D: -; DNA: TGTGCCAGCAGTTTAGGCAGGGTGGGGGCCAACGTCCTGACTTTC; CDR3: CASSLGRVGANVLTF
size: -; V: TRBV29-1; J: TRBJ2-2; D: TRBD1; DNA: TGCAGCGCCAGGGGACAGGGGGCTAGGGACGGGGAGCTGTTTTTT; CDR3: CSARGQGARDGELFF
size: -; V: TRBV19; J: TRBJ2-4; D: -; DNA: TGTGCGGACTACCTTTGGAACATTCAGTACTTC; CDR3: CADYLWNIQYF
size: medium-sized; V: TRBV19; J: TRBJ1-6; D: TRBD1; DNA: TGTGCCAGTAGGCCGGGACAGGGGCATTCACCCCTCCACTTT; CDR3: CASRPGQGHSPLHF
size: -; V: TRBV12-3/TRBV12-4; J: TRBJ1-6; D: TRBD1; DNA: TGTGCCAGCAGTTCCAGGGGGGATTCACCCCTCCACTTT; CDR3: CASSSRGDSPLHF
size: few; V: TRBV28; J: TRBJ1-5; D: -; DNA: TGTGCCAGCCGAGACAGTGTGGTTAATCAGCCCCAGCATTTT; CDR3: CASRDSVVNQPQHF
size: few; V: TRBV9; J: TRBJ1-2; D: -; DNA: TGTGCCAGCAGCGTAGGGACAGCTAACTATGGCTACACCTTC; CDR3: CASSVGTANYGYTF
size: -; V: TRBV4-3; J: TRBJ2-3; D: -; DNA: TGCGCCAGCAGCCAAGATGGGGGCGGGGGAGGAGATACGCAGTATTTT; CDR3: CASSQDGGGGGDTQYF
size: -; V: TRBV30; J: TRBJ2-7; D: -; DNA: TGTGCCTGGAGTGTCTCGCAGCAGGCAGACCCATTCGCGGAGCAGTACTTC; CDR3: CAWSVSQQADPFAEQYF
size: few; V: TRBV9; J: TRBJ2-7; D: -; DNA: TGTGCCAGCAGCGTAGCGTGGAGCTCCTACGAGCAGTACTTC; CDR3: CASSVAWSSYEQYF
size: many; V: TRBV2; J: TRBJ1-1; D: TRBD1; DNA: TGTGCCAGCGGACAGGGGAGGAACACTGAAGCTTTCTTT; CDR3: CASGQGRNTEAFF
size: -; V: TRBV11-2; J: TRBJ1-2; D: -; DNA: TGTGCCAGCAGACTCCCAGGGGTAAGCCGGCGAAGCGATGGCTACACCTTC; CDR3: CASRLPGVSRRSDGYTF
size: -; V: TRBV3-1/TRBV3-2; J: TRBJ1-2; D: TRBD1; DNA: TGTGCCAGCAGCCAAGGATTCCGGGACAGGGTTTATGGCTACACCTTC; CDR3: CASSQGFRDRVYGYTF